This T cell receptor (beta chain) was obtained from a study of control samples from healthy donors and cancer patients. The germline gives CDR1 SSHAT, CDR2 FNYEAQ (reference sequence). Trimming removed 5 bases at V and 6 bases at J, with 10 bases between. There are 13 residues in the CDR3. Only in-frame clones appear in the TCRdb table, and some are missing; sequencing was by immunoSEQ multiplex PCR. The sample includes 130,000 or so clones, over 85% of them seen just once. Source material: PBMCs. The rearrangement uses TRBV7-7 and TRBJ2-2; perhaps TRBD2 as D (6 bases). This receptor was taken from a man aged 45-65 years with head and neck cancer. CDR3 in DNA: TGTGCCAGCAGCCAGACTAGAGCCGGGGAGCTGTTTTTT. This encodes CASSQTRAGELFF.